A selection of T cell receptor beta chains follows, all from one sample in a study of CD8 T cells in Susac syndrome. TCRdb ran MiXCR on the immunoSEQ multiplex PCR reads and lists one entry per CDR3 protein. In the table there are approximately 200,000 distinct CDR3 sequences, roughly 94% of which are singletons. The source material was CD4+ T cells from PBMCs. Receptor source: a human donor with multiple sclerosis. CDR3s include the opening cysteine and the closing phenylalanine or tryptophan. The D gene is left open where the match is weak. Only part of the rows carry a size: once, few, many, or a class if the clone is expanded.

TRBD2 | TRBJ2-5 | . | TRBV9 | CASSAGGELAKTQYF | TGTGCCAGCAGCGCGGGGGGTGAACTAGCAAAGACCCAGTACTTC
. | TRBJ2-3 | . | TRBV15 | CATSTFRGPSTDTQYF | TGTGCCACCAGCACCTTCAGGGGCCCGAGCACAGATACGCAGTATTTT
. | TRBJ1-1 | . | TRBV2 | CASSRDARNTEAFF | TGTGCCAGCAGTCGGGACGCGAGGAACACTGAAGCTTTCTTT
. | TRBJ1-5 | . | TRBV30 | CAWSVGDSNQPQHF | TGTGCCTGGAGTGTGGGGGACAGCAATCAGCCCCAGCATTTT
. | TRBJ1-5 | . | TRBV20-1 | CSATGAYAGDSNQPQHF | TGCAGTGCTACGGGAGCCTATGCAGGGGATAGCAATCAGCCCCAGCATTTT
TRBD1 | TRBJ1-1 | . | TRBV29-1 | CSALTGGNTEAFF | TGCAGCGCTTTGACAGGGGGAAATACTGAAGCTTTCTTT
. | TRBJ1-6 | . | TRBV2 | CASRDTSTSPLHF | TGTGCCAGCCGGGACACCTCTACTTCACCCCTCCACTTT
. | TRBJ2-5 | . | TRBV5-4 | CASSLVGTQETQYF | TGTGCCAGCAGCTTGGTCGGGACCCAAGAGACCCAGTACTTC
. | TRBJ1-1 | . | TRBV2 | CASSDGEGSAFF | TGTGCCAGCAGCGATGGGGAGGGTTCGGCTTTCTTT
. | TRBJ1-2 | . | TRBV15 | CATSRDYGTAYGYTF | TGTGCCACCAGCAGAGATTACGGGACCGCCTATGGCTACACCTTC
. | TRBJ1-1 | . | TRBV3-1 | CASSQVGWGTEAFF | TGTGCCAGCAGCCAAGTGGGTTGGGGAACTGAAGCTTTCTTT
. | TRBJ1-1 | . | TRBV11-2 | CASSLSPGPGAEAFF | TGTGCCAGCAGCTTATCACCGGGACCAGGCGCTGAAGCTTTCTTT
TRBD1 | TRBJ2-2 | . | TRBV9 | CASSVGGGTGGHTGELFF | TGTGCCAGCAGCGTAGGCGGCGGGACAGGGGGGCACACCGGGGAGCTGTTTTTT
. | TRBJ2-4 | . | TRBV5-1 | CASSSTGLVQYF | TGCGCCAGCAGCTCGACAGGTCTCGTTCAGTACTTC
. | TRBJ1-2 | . | TRBV6-5 | CASRREGLDYGYTF | TGTGCCAGCAGGCGAGAAGGGTTAGACTATGGCTACACCTTC
TRBD2 | TRBJ2-5 | . | TRBV9 | CASSSTSGLETQYF | TGTGCCAGCAGCTCGACTAGCGGTCTTGAGACCCAGTACTTC
. | TRBJ1-3 | . | TRBV20-1 | CSARVGTTGNTIYF | TGCAGTGCTAGAGTTGGGACGACGGGAAACACCATATATTTT
. | TRBJ2-7 | . | TRBV11-2 | CASSLEGGPVEQYF | TGTGCCAGCAGCTTAGAGGGGGGCCCCGTCGAGCAGTACTTC
. | TRBJ2-1 | . | TRBV2 | CASAPHNEQFF | TGTGCCAGCGCCCCCCACAATGAGCAGTTCTTC
. | TRBJ2-5 | few | TRBV9 | CASSVGGGGETQYF | TGTGCCAGCAGCGTTGGTGGGGGCGGGGAGACCCAGTACTTC
TRBD2 | TRBJ2-1 | . | TRBV20-1 | CSARGGAEQFF | TGCAGTGCTCGGGGGGGGGCTGAGCAGTTCTTC
. | TRBJ2-7 | . | TRBV15 | CATSRDPGRAGGGEQYF | TGTGCCACCAGCAGAGACCCCGGTCGTGCAGGGGGAGGCGAGCAGTACTTC
TRBD2 | TRBJ2-3 | . | TRBV15 | CATSRGSSGGVGTDTQYF | TGTGCCACCAGCAGAGGGAGTAGCGGGGGGGTTGGCACAGATACGCAGTATTTT
TRBD1 | TRBJ1-5 | . | TRBV29-1 | CSVGPGQGEGQPQHF | TGCAGCGTTGGACCGGGACAGGGGGAAGGACAGCCCCAGCATTTT
. | TRBJ2-3 | . | TRBV7-3 | CASSSGLETDTQYF | TGTGCCAGCAGCTCGGGACTCGAAACAGATACGCAGTATTTT
. | TRBJ2-5 | . | TRBV12-3/TRBV12-4 | CASSPRDTETQYF | TGTGCCAGCAGCCCTCGGGACACCGAGACCCAGTACTTC
. | TRBJ1-2 | few | TRBV12-3/TRBV12-4 | CASSSRYGYTF | TGTGCCAGCAGTTCCAGATATGGCTACACCTTC
. | TRBJ2-2 | . | TRBV3-1 | CASSQDLSAAGELFF | TGTGCCAGCAGCCAAGATCTTAGCGCCGCCGGGGAGCTGTTTTTT
TRBD1 | TRBJ2-1 | . | TRBV29-1 | CSEITGTGSYNEQFF | TGCAGCGAGATAACCGGGACAGGCTCCTACAATGAGCAGTTCTTC
TRBD2 | TRBJ2-2 | . | TRBV19 | CASSLAEITGELFF | TGTGCCAGTAGTCTAGCGGAAATCACCGGGGAGCTGTTTTTT
TRBD1 | TRBJ2-4 | . | TRBV20-1 | CSVEDRPKNIQYF | TGCAGTGTCGAGGACAGGCCCAAAAACATTCAGTACTTC
. | TRBJ1-1 | . | TRBV29-1 | CSVVGNTEAFF | TGCAGCGTCGTAGGGAACACTGAAGCTTTCTTT
. | TRBJ2-5 | . | TRBV15 | CAIATNQETQYF | TGTGCCATCGCGACTAACCAAGAGACCCAGTACTTC
. | TRBJ1-1 | once | TRBV20-1 | CRAGYMNTEAFF | TGCAGAGCGGGGTACATGAACACTGAAGCTTTCTTT
. | TRBJ1-2 | . | TRBV30 | CAWDHALVRGGAYGYTF | TGTGCCTGGGACCATGCCCTCGTCCGGGGGGGTGCCTATGGCTACACCTTC
. | TRBJ2-5 | once | TRBV12-3/TRBV12-4 | CASSFSSAPAQETQYF | TGTGCCAGCAGTTTTTCGTCCGCACCCGCCCAAGAGACCCAGTACTTC
TRBD1 | TRBJ2-5 | . | TRBV20-1 | CSALTGTDQETQYF | TGCAGTGCATTGACCGGGACAGACCAAGAGACCCAGTACTTC
. | TRBJ1-3 | . | TRBV12-3/TRBV12-4 | CASTKPVGSGNTIYF | TGTGCCAGCACCAAACCCGTAGGATCGGGAAACACCATATATTTT
. | TRBJ1-6 | . | TRBV20-1 | CSASGDDSYNSPLHF | TGCAGTGCTAGTGGGGACGACTCCTATAATTCACCCCTCCACTTT
TRBD1 | TRBJ2-4 | . | TRBV7-9 | CASSSGQVHGIQYF | TGTGCCAGCAGCTCGGGACAGGTACATGGCATTCAGTACTTC